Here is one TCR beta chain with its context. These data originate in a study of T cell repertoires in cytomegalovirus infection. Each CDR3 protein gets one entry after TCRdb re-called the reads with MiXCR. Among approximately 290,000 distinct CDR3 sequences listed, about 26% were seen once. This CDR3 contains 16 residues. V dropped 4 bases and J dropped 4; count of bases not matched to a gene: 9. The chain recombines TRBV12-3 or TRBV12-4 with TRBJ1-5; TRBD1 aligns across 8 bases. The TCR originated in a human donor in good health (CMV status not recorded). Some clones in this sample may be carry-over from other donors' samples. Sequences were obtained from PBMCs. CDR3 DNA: TGTGCCAGCAGTTCCAATGACAGGGGTGGTAATCAGCCCCAGCATTTT. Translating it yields CASSSNDRGGNQPQHF.